These 9 T cell receptor beta chains share one sample of origin, sequenced in a study of blood T cell repertoires in COVID-19. Method: immunoSEQ multiplex PCR; TCRdb's copy keeps in-frame clones and lacks some. The sample has around 170,000 clones, under 85% seen once. Source material: peripheral blood. Every receptor here comes from a middle-aged woman with acute or convalescent COVID-19.

Details on this clone: One end of the junction is discordant with germline, which a read error may explain. The V gene is TRBV5-1, the J gene TRBJ2-5; D is undetermined. This CDR3 is built from 11 residues. CDR1 SGHRS and CDR2 YFSETQ come from the germline V gene. DNA of the CDR3: TGCGCCAGCGCTTACCAGGAGACCCAGTACTTC. The encoded protein is CASAYQETQYF.

This rearrangement joins TRBV7-2 to TRBJ1-2; perhaps TRBD1 as D (6 bases). The germline V gene has CDR1 SGHTA and CDR2 FQGNSA. The ends were cut back, 0 bases at V and 3 bases at J, with 11 bases in the middle. This CDR3 contains 15 residues. CDR3: CASSLARTDYYGYTF. The CDR3 region has the DNA TGTGCCAGCAGCTTAGCCCGGACAGATTACTATGGCTACACCTTC.

This chain uses TRBV5-1 with TRBJ2-5, with unresolved D. Germline V CDR1 and CDR2: SGHRS, YFSETQ. The CDR3 is 14 amino acids. Deletions cut 0 bases from V and 1 base from J, with 7 bases between. The CDR3 loop is CASSLGPVQETQYF. For the CDR3, the DNA is TGCGCCAGCAGCTTGGGGCCAGTCCAAGAGACCCAGTACTTC.

The chain joins TRBV6-1 to TRBJ2-1; TRBD2 agrees at 12 bases. V was clipped by 1 base and J by 1 base; unmatched bases: 2. This CDR3 has 17 residues. CDR1 and CDR2 (germline): MNHNS, SASEGT. The CDR3: CASSEDLAGGSYNEQFF. The CDR3 DNA sequence: TGTGCCAGCAGTGAAGATCTAGCGGGAGGGTCCTACAATGAGCAGTTCTTC.

This chain connects TRBV18 to TRBJ2-2, with 10 bases matching TRBD2. There are 14 residues in the CDR3. CDR1 and CDR2 (germline): KGHSH, LQKENI. V was pared by 4 bases and J by 6 bases, with 2 bases of the junction left unmatched. The CDR3 is CASSLGLAAGELFF. In DNA, the CDR3 is TGTGCCAGCTCACTAGGACTAGCGGCCGGGGAGCTGTTTTTT.

This clone was found a few times. The chain couples TRBV6-5 to TRBJ1-1; D unresolved. Trimming stripped 5 bases from V and 4 bases from J, with 11 bases between. The CDR3 sequence is 13 residues long. Germline V gene sequence: CDR1 MNHEY, CDR2 SVGAGI. CDR3 amino acids: CASSLTRTTEAFF. The CDR3 DNA reads as TGTGCCAGCAGTCTAACCCGCACCACTGAAGCTTTCTTT.

The J gene is TRBJ2-5, the V gene TRBV27, with D perhaps TRBD2 (5 bases). The CDR3 covers 13 residues. The V gene lost 9 bases and the J gene lost 2 bases, with 13 bases spanning the gap. The germline V gene has CDR1 MNHEY and CDR2 SMNVEV (reference sequence). CDR3 nucleotide sequence: TGTGCCAGTATCAGCCCGGGACAAGAGACCCAGTACTTC. It yields the protein CASISPGQETQYF.

V usage is TRBV28 and J usage is TRBJ1-2, with TRBD1 matching over 7 bases. Germline CDR1 reads MDHEN; CDR2 reads SYDVKM. CDR3 length: 14 amino acids. The junction had 5 bases not matched to a gene; V was cut back by 3 bases and J by 4 bases. The CDR3 here is CASSFVGQPYGYTF. CDR3 DNA: TGTGCCAGCAGTTTCGTGGGACAGCCCTATGGCTACACCTTC.

The chain carries TRBV27 and TRBJ2-1; 12 bases are a match to TRBD2. The germline gives CDR1 MNHEY, CDR2 SMNVEV (reference sequence). The length of the CDR3 is 15 residues. The V gene end was trimmed by 6 bases and the J gene end by 4 bases; junction bases not matched to a gene: 4. DNA for the CDR3: TGTGCCAGCAGCCTAGCGGGAGGGAAGTACAATGAGCAGTTCTTC. This translates into CASSLAGGKYNEQFF.